What follows is one T cell receptor (beta chain) and its context. The junction differs from germline at one of its ends, possibly a read error. These data come from a study of tumor-infiltrating lymphocytes in primary liver carcinoma. The wider study: These patients were men and women whose ages were 30 to 69 years. T1-T3 N0M0 was the stage of the tumors, which were about 4.2 to 11 cm across.

The CDR3 is 13 residues long. A primer in the constant region served to generate TCR beta cDNA from approximately 450 ng of total RNA. What produced the TCR beta libraries was three nested multiplex PCR rounds using slightly modified ARM-PCR. The first two PCR rounds, approximately 10 cycles each, used TRBV1-TRBV30 forward primers and a C-beta reverse primer. MiXCR, run by TCRdb on the multiplex PCR reads, gives a single entry per CDR3 protein. Of about 54,000 distinct CDR3 sequences in the sample, about three quarters were seen once. DNA and RNA were both co-extracted from about 19-30 mg of bulk tissue that had not been sorted. For each tumor, five separate regions were sampled.

This TCR was sampled from a man aged 40-50 years with primary liver carcinoma and hepatitis B virus infection. This chain joins TRBV12-3 or TRBV12-4 and TRBJ2-7; 11 bases fit TRBD1. Sequencing input: liver tumor tissue from sampling region 2. Subset given: tumor region T2, inferior pole. The CDR3 loop reads CANRTGGSYEQYF. The CDR3 DNA reads TGTGCCAACAGGACAGGGGGCTCTTACGAGCAGTACTTT.